Below are 19 T cell receptor beta chains sequenced from a single sample in a study of PD-L1 blockade in urothelial cancer. As to time point: pretreatment peripheral blood. TCRdb keeps only in-frame clones here, not all; method: immunoSEQ multiplex PCR. The repertoire includes approximately 79,000 clones, around four fifths of them detected once, and about 6.7% sits in the top ten. The sequences come from PBMCs, collected around atezolizumab (anti-PD-L1) treatment. All receptors derive from a man aged 35 to 55 with urothelial cancer.

V gene TRBV7-2 combines with J gene TRBJ1-2; possibly TRBD1 for D (5 bases). The CDR3 has 14 residues. CDR1 is SGHTA, CDR2 FQGNSA, per germline. The germline V and J ends were trimmed by 4 bases and 10 bases, with 19 bases remaining between them. CDR3 sequence: CASSSDTRPWDYTF. DNA of the CDR3: TGTGCCAGCAGCTCGGACACGCGCCCTTGGGACTACACCTTC.

The genes are TRBV6-5 and TRBJ1-3, with D tentatively TRBD1 (5 bases). Germline loops: CDR1 MNHEY, CDR2 SVGAGI. Trimming removed 4 bases from V and 1 base from J, with 8 bases in between. This CDR3 spans 14 amino acids. In nucleotides, the CDR3 is TGTGCCAGCAGTTGGGGGAGGTCTGGAAACACCATATATTTT. Translated, it gives CASSWGRSGNTIYF.

J is TRBJ2-3 and V is TRBV9; TRBD2 matches 10 bases. The trim removed 2 bases at V and 5 bases at J, leaving 5 bases unmatched. This CDR3 comprises 15 residues. Per the germline V gene, CDR1 is SGDLS and CDR2 is YYNGEE. The CDR3 sequence is CASSVMGTSVDTQYF. As DNA, the CDR3 is TGTGCCAGCAGCGTGATGGGGACTAGCGTAGATACGCAGTATTTT.

This chain links TRBV4-1 with TRBJ2-7, with 7 bases matching TRBD2. From germline, CDR1 is MGHRA and CDR2 YSYEKL. V was pared by 0 bases and J by 6 bases, with 8 bases of the junction left unmatched. CDR3 length: 15 amino acids. In DNA form, the CDR3 reads TGCGCCAGCAGCCAAGAGCTAGGACTAGTTTCCGAGCAGTACTTC. Its translation is CASSQELGLVSEQYF.

This chain links TRBV29-1 with TRBJ2-7, with 7 bases matching TRBD2. The junction had 12 bases not matched to a gene; V was cut back by 4 bases and J by 6 bases. This CDR3 has 14 amino acids. The V gene's germline CDR1 is SQVTM and CDR2 ANQGSEA. The CDR3 DNA reads TGCAGCGTTGCGGGGTTAGCGGGTCCGTCCGAGCAGTACTTC. Amino acid sequence: CSVAGLAGPSEQYF.

The chain carries TRBV28 and TRBJ1-2; 7 nucleotides line up with TRBD1. This CDR3 has 12 residues. The germline CDR1 and CDR2 sequences are MDHEN and SYDVKM. With 8 bases clipped from V and 8 bases from J, the junction kept 8 bases outside the gene matches. The CDR3 protein is CASVTGARGYTF. The CDR3 DNA follows: TGTGCCAGCGTTACAGGGGCGCGGGGCTACACCTTC.

The genes are TRBV25-1 and TRBJ1-2; D is ambiguous. The V gene lost 7 bases and the J gene lost 8 bases, with 11 bases spanning the gap. This CDR3 has 11 amino acids. The V gene's germline CDR1 is MGHDK and CDR2 SYGVNS. This chain's CDR3 is CASNYFGGYTF. Here the CDR3 DNA reads TGTGCCAGCAACTACTTCGGGGGCTACACCTTC.

On this clone itself: A much larger clone is a single base away; this may be a read error. The CDR3 spells CASSFGGTEAFF. CDR3 in DNA: TGTGCCAGCAGCTTCGGGGGGACTGAAGCTTTCTTT. This rearrangement joins TRBV5-5 to TRBJ1-1, with TRBD1 as a possible D gene (5 bases). Germline lookup yields CDR1 SGHKS and CDR2 YYEKEE (reference sequence). Trimming removed 2 bases at V and 5 bases at J, with 7 bases between. CDR3 length equals 12 residues.

This chain connects TRBV6-1 to TRBJ1-5; D ambiguous. Trimming took off 8 bases at V and 1 base at J, with 12 bases between the two ends. Germline CDR1 reads MNHNS; CDR2 reads SASEGT. The CDR3 extends over 14 amino acids. The CDR3 nucleotides read TGTGCCAGCGATTTTCAGTTAAGCAATCAGCCCCAGCATTTT. Translation: CASDFQLSNQPQHF.

The genes are TRBV4-2 and TRBJ2-1; 9 nucleotides agree with TRBD2. This CDR3 comprises 16 residues. The V segment lost 0 bases and the J segment 7 bases; nucleotides outside the gene matches: 7. Per germline, CDR1 LGHNA and CDR2 YNFKEQ. The CDR3 is CASSQETAGGRNEQFF. The CDR3, as DNA: TGTGCCAGCAGCCAAGAAACGGCGGGAGGGCGAAATGAGCAGTTCTTC.

V and J are TRBV2 and TRBJ2-7; D might be TRBD2 (6 bases). The ends were cut back, 2 bases at V and 3 bases at J, with 8 bases in the middle. CDR1 SNHLY and CDR2 FYNNEI come from the germline V gene. The CDR3 is 13 residues long. The CDR3 protein is CASSEPGLYEQYF. In DNA form, the CDR3 reads TGTGCCAGCAGTGAACCGGGACTCTACGAGCAGTACTTC.

The J gene is TRBJ2-5, the V gene TRBV18; tentatively, D is TRBD2 (5 bases). CDR1 and CDR2 (germline): KGHSH, LQKENI. The CDR3 is 15 residues long. V was shortened by 7 bases and J by 3 bases, with 18 bases between the two germline ends. The DNA of the CDR3 is TGTGCCAGCTTACCTACGGGGAGTTCAAAAGAGACCCAGTACTTC. It encodes CASLPTGSSKETQYF.

The J gene is TRBJ1-5, the V gene TRBV2; possible D gene TRBD1, 5 bases. The V gene lost 10 bases and the J gene lost 7 bases, with 20 bases spanning the gap. This CDR3 has 14 residues. Per the germline V gene, CDR1 is SNHLY and CDR2 is FYNNEI. The CDR3 DNA reads TGTGCCACGCGACGGGGCACCGGGGGGCAGCCCCAGCATTTT. Translation gives CATRRGTGGQPQHF.

The chain couples TRBV10-3 to TRBJ2-3; D remains unclear. Germline V CDR1 and CDR2: ENHRY, SYGVKD. The CDR3 has 13 amino acids. The germline V and J ends were trimmed by 7 bases and 6 bases, with 14 bases remaining between them. CDR3 protein: CAIMAEEQDTQYF. The CDR3 DNA reads TGTGCCATCATGGCCGAGGAGCAGGATACGCAGTATTTT.

A few counts support this clone. The chain has TRBV19 and TRBJ2-2, with 8 bases that match TRBD2. The V gene's germline CDR1 is LNHDA and CDR2 SQIVND (reference sequence). This CDR3 is built from 17 residues. Trimming removed 0 bases from V and 7 bases from J; junction bases left unmatched: 10. Written as DNA, the CDR3 is TGTGCCAGTAGTATAGATCGGGTTAGCGGGACTGACGGGGAGCTGTTTTTT. It specifies CASSIDRVSGTDGELFF.

The chain combines TRBV6-5 with TRBJ2-7, with D uncertain. Germline V gene sequence: CDR1 MNHEY, CDR2 SVGAGI. The CDR3 spans 13 residues. The V end was cut by 8 bases, the J end by 3 bases, with 14 bases between. In DNA, the CDR3 is TGTGCCAGCTGCAGAGACTGGAACTACGAGCAGTACTTC. This encodes CASCRDWNYEQYF.

J is TRBJ2-1 and V is TRBV30, with 9 positions matching TRBD2. V shed 2 bases and J 7 bases; nucleotides not matched to a gene: 9. Per the germline V gene, CDR1 is GTSNPN and CDR2 is SVGIG (reference sequence). The CDR3 is 15 residues long. This chain's CDR3 is CAWSSVGLAGNEQFF. CDR3 in DNA: TGTGCCTGGAGTTCCGTTGGGCTAGCGGGAAATGAGCAGTTCTTC.

The chain links TRBV6-1 to TRBJ2-3, with 8 positions matching TRBD1. CDR1 and CDR2 from the germline V gene are MNHNS and SASEGT. V trimming: 1 base; J trimming: 1 base; junction bases outside the gene matches: 19. The CDR3 is 21 residues long. The CDR3 DNA follows: TGTGCCAGCAGTGAAGGGTGCAGACAGGGGAAGGGAGCACACTGCACAGATACGCAGTATTTT. Translation: CASSEGCRQGKGAHCTDTQYF.

In this sample, this clone turned up once. The chain has TRBV6-1 and TRBJ1-5, with D possibly TRBD1 on 5 matching bases. Trimming took off 1 base at V and 3 bases at J, with 10 bases between the two ends. The CDR3 is made up of 15 amino acids. Germline CDR1 reads MNHNS; CDR2 reads SASEGT. CDR3 coding DNA: TGTGCCAGCAGTGAAGAGGGGCAGAACAATCAGCCCCAGCATTTT. It translates to CASSEEGQNNQPQHF.